This T cell receptor beta chain is drawn from a study of human T cells and chemical hapten exposure (dated by TCRdb to about 2021). About the full investigation: For sensitization, 2% DPC in acetone was applied to a 2 cm by 2 cm area of upper inner arm skin. Patients additionally received weekly therapeutic DPC doses to the scalp throughout the roughly 24-week study period. Patch testing on the upper back used Finn chambers containing 0.01% DPC, with scoring done after 6 days according to International Contact Dermatitis Research Group standards. Most of the patients in the cohort were female, and the cohort covered alopecia areata with under or over 50% scalp involvement, alopecia totalis and alopecia universalis. Libraries were pooled for sequencing, and per-sample TCR yields varied mainly because of small differences in library volumes within the pool. The study tracked peripheral blood TCR repertoire changes in vivo during primary and secondary sensitization to the hapten diphenylcyclopropenone (DPC) in alopecia patients. Blood samples were taken from patients before sensitization (week 0) and at 2, 6 and about 24 weeks after DPC sensitization. About 29 alopecia patients gave blood for TCR sequencing at one to four time points (pre-sensitization, 2, 6 and 24 weeks). From each blood RNA sample, both TCR alpha and TCR beta chains were sequenced. Findings and caveats that apply to the study as a whole: Alopecia, a presumed autoimmune disease, was present in all patients, so the immune response of the patients might differ from that of healthy individuals. No change with DPC sensitization was found in the number of TCRs above 1 in 1000 frequency, and no evidence of global repertoire structure alterations was found. After repeated subsampling, the strength of the expansion versus patch-test correlation and the threshold at which it became significant changed. A positive correlation was found between the number of PT1 expanded TCRs and patch test score, with significance reached at thresholds 8, 16 and 32 but not 4. Significantly more large CDR3 similarity clusters were formed by expanded TCRs than by pre-sensitization or healthy control sets, consistent with antigen-driven responses.

CDR3 length: 17 amino acids, cysteine to phenylalanine. Only the CDR3 portion is preserved as DNA: 51 bases, with reading frame beginning at the first base. Based on the germline V gene (reference sequence), the CDR1 and CDR2 sequences are MNHEY and SMNVEV. V was cut back by 2 bases and J by 3 bases, leaving a gap of 17 bases between them. This clonotype was detected many times. The clone's antigen remains unknown. It has no much larger one-base neighbor in the sample; base qualities were not kept. The library was built by means of RACE. TCRdb records NextSeq 500 as the sequencer. During library preparation, unique molecular identifiers were attached to individual cDNA molecules so that TCRs could be counted in a quantitative, reproducible way. Under the source paper's analysis protocol: A median of around 96,000 TCRs per sample was observed, with a range of roughly 23,224 to 750,000. V, J and CDR3 annotation of the TCR reads was performed with the Decombinator software suite. To make PS versus PT1 abundance plots, every sample was subsampled to the same number of TCRs (28,000). Expanded TCRs were defined as absent before sensitization and observed at least eight times at the 2-week time point. Starting from the raw public reads, TCRdb applied fastp trimming at Q25, assembled clones with MiXCR and retained in-frame beta chains. When rows share a CDR3 protein, they turn into one entry using the most common DNA and genes. TCRdb, not the authors, supplied the V and J calls. For this sample there are almost 40,000 distinct CDR3 sequences; over 7.5% appear just once. About 27% of the sample is taken by the ten largest.

The meaning of the sample's time point label: patch test 3, about 24 weeks after DPC sensitization. What the treatment or condition label conveys for this sample: therapeutic diphenylcyclopropenone sensitization with weekly scalp DPC. Unfractionated whole blood was collected in Tempus Blood RNA tubes, and total RNA was extracted from that blood. At every patch-test visit, the blood draw took place before the patch test was put on. Patients were eligible if aged 18 to 70, diagnosed with alopecia and judged suitable for DPC therapy, and pregnant patients were excluded. This specimen consisted of whole blood, obtained in connection with sensitization to the hapten diphenylcyclopropenone (DPC). The rearranged chain carries TRBV27 and TRBJ2-4, with TRBD1 tentatively as D gene (5 bases match). The source of this sequence is a man aged 45-60 years with alopecia areata. Some clones in this sample may be carry-over from other donors' samples. At the DNA level, the sequence is TGTGCCAGCAGTTTACCCCACCCCAGGGTGAACAAAAACATTCAGTACTTC. Its translation is CASSLPHPRVNKNIQYF.